These 10 T cell receptor beta chains originate from one sample sequenced in a study of T cell changes during pregnancy in multiple sclerosis. Method: immunoSEQ multiplex PCR; TCRdb's copy keeps in-frame clones and lacks some. Of some 87,000 clones listed, more than 90% are singletons. The source was peripheral blood, collected in the second trimester of pregnancy. These receptors were obtained from a female donor with multiple sclerosis, enrolled in a pregnancy study.

The rearrangement links TRBV10-3 to TRBJ1-1; 9 nucleotides line up with TRBD1. J lost 3 bases, V lost 6 bases, and 2 bases had no gene match. This CDR3 region has 13 residues. Germline V gene data show CDR1 as ENHRY and CDR2 as SYGVKD. The chain's CDR3 is CAISGTGHTEAFF. The DNA for the CDR3 is TGTGCCATCAGCGGGACAGGGCACACTGAAGCTTTCTTT.

V gene TRBV13 combines with J gene TRBJ2-1; D might be TRBD2 (5 bases). The CDR3 covers 17 residues. V was shortened by 5 bases and J by 6 bases, with 23 bases between the two germline ends. Germline V gives CDR1 PRHDT, CDR2 FYEKMQ (reference sequence). CDR3 in DNA: TGTGCCAGCAGCCCAAGTTTCGGGGTAGTCCTGAGCAATGAGCAGTTCTTC. It yields the protein CASSPSFGVVLSNEQFF.

CDR3 residues: CASRPSDSRHYGYTF. The DNA of the CDR3 is TGTGCCAGTAGACCTTCGGACAGCCGTCACTATGGCTACACCTTC. The chain is built from TRBV19 and TRBJ1-2, with D possibly being TRBD1 (6 bases). The CDR3 totals 15 residues. CDR1 and CDR2 (germline): LNHDA, SQIVND (reference sequence). With 6 bases removed from V and 3 bases from J, the gap between germline ends came to 17 bases. The variable domain in full, completed from reference TRBV19 and TRBJ1-2, reads DGGITQSPKYLFRKEGQNVTLSCEQNLNHDAMYWYRQDPGQGLRLIYYSQIVNDFQKGDIAEGYSVSREKKESFPLTVTSAQKNPTAFYLCASRPSDSRHYGYTFGSGTRLTVV.

This sequence joins TRBV7-7 and TRBJ2-7; the match to TRBD2 covers 9 bases. V lost 1 base and J lost 7; bases outside the gene matches: 8. This CDR3 contains 15 residues. Germline values: CDR1 SSHAT, CDR2 FNYEAQ (reference sequence). The CDR3 here is CASSLVPSGTAEQYF. DNA of the CDR3: TGTGCCAGCAGCTTAGTTCCTAGCGGGACGGCGGAGCAGTACTTC.

As DNA, the CDR3 is TGCGCCAGCAGCTTGGCGGTACTAGCCAAAAACATTCAGTACTTC. It is translated as CASSLAVLAKNIQYF. The chain uses TRBV5-1 and TRBJ2-4; unclear D gene. The ends were cut back, 0 bases at V and 0 bases at J, with 7 bases in the middle. Germline CDR1 and CDR2: SGHRS and YFSETQ. CDR3 size: 15 residues.

The chain employs TRBV25-1 and TRBJ2-4, with D unclear. CDR3 length: 14 amino acids. V shed 3 bases and J shed 4 bases, with 10 bases lying between them. Germline lookup yields CDR1 MGHDK and CDR2 SYGVNS. Written as DNA, the CDR3 is TGTGCCAGCAGTGATGGTCCGGGTAAAAACATTCAGTACTTC. This gives the protein CASSDGPGKNIQYF.

The chain employs TRBV11-2 and TRBJ2-5; no clear D. Germline lookup yields CDR1 SGHAT and CDR2 FQNNGV. Trimming pared 1 base from V and 6 bases from J, leaving 12 bases between. The CDR3 covers 14 residues. The CDR3 DNA reads as TGTGCCAGCAGCTTAGGGCAGGCCTCTCAGACCCAGTACTTC. Translating it yields CASSLGQASQTQYF.

This clone was seen just once. The rearrangement uses TRBV6-5 and TRBJ2-7, with TRBD2 matching 11 bases. Germline V lookup: CDR1 MNHEY, CDR2 SVGAGI. This CDR3 region has 14 residues. The J segment lost 6 bases and the V segment lost 6 bases, leaving 7 bases of the junction unmatched. CDR3 sequence: CASRNGLAGGEQYF. The DNA of the CDR3 is TGTGCCAGCAGAAACGGGCTAGCGGGAGGCGAGCAGTACTTC.

This sequence joins TRBV6-1 and TRBJ2-2; D not resolved. Trimming stripped 2 bases from V and 9 bases from J, with 4 bases between. Germline V CDR1 and CDR2: MNHNS, SASEGT. The CDR3 contains 11 residues. The CDR3: CASSESRELFF. DNA of the CDR3: TGTGCCAGCAGTGAAAGCCGGGAGCTGTTTTTT.

This clone was observed a few times. The chain is built from TRBV6-1 and TRBJ2-6, with TRBD1 matching over 10 bases. The germline CDR1 and CDR2 sequences are MNHNS and SASEGT. The junction had 8 bases not matched to a gene; V was cut back by 3 bases and J by 0 bases. This CDR3 contains 19 residues. CDR3 nucleotides: TGTGCCAGCAGTGAGCAGGGGACAGGGGTTAACTCTGGGGCCAACGTCCTGACTTTC. It specifies CASSEQGTGVNSGANVLTF.